This record looks at one TCR beta chain sequence and its context. A Seattle source enrolled patients during active infection and followed them longitudinally. The data originate from a study of blood T cell repertoires in COVID-19. CDR3 size: 16 residues. V lost 6 bases, J lost 8 bases, and 25 bases lay in between. Looked up from germline, CDR1 is MGHRA and CDR2 is YSYEKL. Only in-frame clones appear in the TCRdb table, and some are missing; sequencing was by immunoSEQ multiplex PCR. This table has some 300,000 clones, approximately 90% appearing once. The TCR originated in a woman in her forties or fifties with COVID-19, enrolled during active disease. The chain joins TRBV4-1 to TRBJ1-2, with D maybe TRBD1 (6 bases). The sample comprised peripheral blood. For the CDR3, the DNA is TGCGCCAGCAGTATACAGTACTCGGACAGCCCTGGCGGCTACACCTTC. It yields the protein CASSIQYSDSPGGYTF.